This paragraph covers one T cell receptor beta chain sequence. Its ends do not fully match the called genes, so a read error is possible. Per the germline V gene, CDR1 is SGHDT and CDR2 is YYEEEE. CDR3 length: 17 amino acids. For sequencing, patients were chosen who had shown expansion of CD8+CD57+ cells by flow cytometry. The sample is drawn from a study of CD8+CD57+ T cells in acquired aplastic anemia. It was genomic DNA that served as the template for profiling TCR beta VDJ and CDR3. TCRdb re-derived calls from the reads in MiXCR, one entry per CDR3 protein. The table records roughly 200,000 distinct CDR3 sequences, about three fifths of them present only once.

Sequencing input: sorted CD4+, CD8+, or CD8+CD57+ T cells (not recorded which) from PBMCs. The source of this sequence is a human donor with aplastic anemia. J is TRBJ2-7 and V is TRBV5-6, with 14 bases that match TRBD2. The CDR3 sequence: CASSSAGLAGGQGEQYF. The CDR3 DNA reads TGCGCCAGCAGCTCTGCCGGACTAGCGGGGGGACAAGGAGAGCAGTACTTC.